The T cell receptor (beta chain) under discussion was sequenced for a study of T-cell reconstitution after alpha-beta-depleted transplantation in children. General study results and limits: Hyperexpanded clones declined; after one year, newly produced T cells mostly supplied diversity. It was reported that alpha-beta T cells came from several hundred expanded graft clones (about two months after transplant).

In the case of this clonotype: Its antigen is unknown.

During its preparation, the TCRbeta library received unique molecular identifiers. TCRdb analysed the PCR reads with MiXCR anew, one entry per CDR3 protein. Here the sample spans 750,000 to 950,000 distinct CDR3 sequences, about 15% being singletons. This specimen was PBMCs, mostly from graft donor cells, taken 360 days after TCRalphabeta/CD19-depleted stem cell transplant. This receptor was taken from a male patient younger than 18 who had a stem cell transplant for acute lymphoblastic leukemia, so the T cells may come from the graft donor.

DNA of the CDR3: TGCGCCAGCAGCATGCGGGGGCAGCCCCAGCATTTT. Protein sequence: CASSMRGQPQHF. V is TRBV5-1 and J is TRBJ1-5; D is possibly TRBD1 (5 bases). The CDR3 covers 12 residues. Germline V gene sequence: CDR1 SGHRS, CDR2 YFSETQ. V was pared by 4 bases and J by 7 bases, with 9 bases between. Variable domain in full (rest from reference TRBV5-1 and TRBJ1-5): KAGVTQTPRYLIKTRGQQVTLSCSPISGHRSVSWYQQTPGQGLQFLFEYFSETQRNKGNFPGRFSGRQFSNSRSEMNVSTLELGDSALYLCASSMRGQPQHFGDGTRLSIL.